This T cell receptor beta chain was sequenced during a study of sequential checkpoint blockade in melanoma (dated by TCRdb to the late 2010s). General notes on the study: In a 1:1 randomization, patients received either first-line nivolumab then ipilimumab (arm A) or ipilimumab then nivolumab (arm B). DNA from over 80 pretreatment melanoma tumor samples was subjected to TCRbeta immunosequencing. Both trial sequences were followed by maintenance nivolumab. The same lesion was the source of 65% to 80% of the matched pre- and post-treatment tumor biopsy pairs. For about two dozen patients, matched tumor biopsies were obtained before treatment and at week 13, following single-agent nivolumab (arm A) or ipilimumab (arm B). The paper's findings and limits, for the study overall: Clinical benefit was about 30 times more likely to be achieved by patients whose tumor T-cell fraction and clonality increased by week 13. Among patients in the nivolumab-first arm (arm A), tumor TIL clonality before treatment was associated with response (P = .04). Tumor T-cell fraction and clonality were correlated with PD-L1 staining and CD8+ T-cell counts, but not with mutational load. The response-prediction model combining TCR metrics and mutation burden needs validation in larger, independent patient cohorts. Small sample sizes and reduced statistical power limited the analyses of tumor T-cell fraction within each arm.

The CDR3 contains 14 residues, cysteine and phenylalanine counted. Left in the record is the CDR3 DNA by itself, 42 bases read in frame from the first base. V is shortened by 0 bases, J by 1 base, and the region joining them spans 9 bases. Based on the germline V gene, the CDR1 and CDR2 sequences are SQVTM and ANQGSEA. The sample's treatment or condition label, in plain terms: randomized to nivolumab then ipilimumab (arm A) or the reverse (arm B). Prior DNA-damaging chemotherapy had not been received by any trial patient. The samples were obtained from melanoma patients enrolled in CheckMate 064, an open-label, randomized phase II trial testing sequential checkpoint blockade. Tumor TCR sequencing used genomic DNA from formalin-fixed paraffin-embedded (FFPE) tissue samples. TCRbeta CDR3 regions were immunosequenced from genomic DNA with the immunoSEQ Assay. Prior to high-throughput sequencing, genomic DNA was amplified by bias-controlled multiplex PCR. The original pipeline was this. To quantify the absolute abundance of each unique TCRbeta CDR3 region, the sequences were collapsed and filtered. Clonality was defined as 1 minus Pielou's evenness and was calculated using productive rearrangements only. To compute tumor T-cell fraction, TCRbeta template counts were normalized to usable DNA, with usable DNA estimated from several housekeeping genes. Clones with significantly greater frequencies in on-treatment versus baseline samples were identified using a previously published method. TCRdb obtained this table from immuneACCESS and retained in-frame rearrangements with V and J assigned. These tables miss some clones; where compared with another copy, unresolved V genes account for less than half of the shortfall, and the remainder is unexplained. D and trimming were read from the DNA, whereas the V and J calls and clone size are those reported in that table. This sample gives roughly 21,000 clones in total; 27% of them show up just once. Approximately 6.7% of the sample is taken by the ten largest.

This clone occurred once. Its recognized antigen is unknown. The record has no base qualities; no much larger clone is one base away. This TCR was recovered from a human donor with melanoma. Recombination linked TRBV29-1 to TRBJ2-5, with the identity of the D gene unclear. The sequencing here drew on tumor tissue (inferred from file names), taken from a patient given nivolumab and ipilimumab in sequence. The CDR3 here reads CSVEDRQGQETQYF. The sequenced DNA is TGCAGCGTTGAAGACAGACAAGGCCAAGAGACCCAGTACTTC.